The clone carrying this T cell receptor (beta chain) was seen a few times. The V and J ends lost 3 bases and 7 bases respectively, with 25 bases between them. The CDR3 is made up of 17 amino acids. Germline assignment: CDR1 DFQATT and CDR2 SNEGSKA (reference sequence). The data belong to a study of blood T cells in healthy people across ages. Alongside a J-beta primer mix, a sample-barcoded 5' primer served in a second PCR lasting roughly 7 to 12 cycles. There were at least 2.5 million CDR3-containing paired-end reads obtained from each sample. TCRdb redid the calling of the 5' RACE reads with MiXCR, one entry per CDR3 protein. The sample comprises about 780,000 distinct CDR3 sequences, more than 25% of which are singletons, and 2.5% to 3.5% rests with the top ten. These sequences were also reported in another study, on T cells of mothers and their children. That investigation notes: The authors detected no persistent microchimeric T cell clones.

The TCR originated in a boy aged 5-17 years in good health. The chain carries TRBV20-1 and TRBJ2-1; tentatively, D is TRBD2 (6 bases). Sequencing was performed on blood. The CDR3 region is CSARGLGTQISLNEQFF. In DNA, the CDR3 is TGCAGTGCTAGGGGACTGGGGACCCAGATTTCTTTGAATGAGCAGTTCTTC.